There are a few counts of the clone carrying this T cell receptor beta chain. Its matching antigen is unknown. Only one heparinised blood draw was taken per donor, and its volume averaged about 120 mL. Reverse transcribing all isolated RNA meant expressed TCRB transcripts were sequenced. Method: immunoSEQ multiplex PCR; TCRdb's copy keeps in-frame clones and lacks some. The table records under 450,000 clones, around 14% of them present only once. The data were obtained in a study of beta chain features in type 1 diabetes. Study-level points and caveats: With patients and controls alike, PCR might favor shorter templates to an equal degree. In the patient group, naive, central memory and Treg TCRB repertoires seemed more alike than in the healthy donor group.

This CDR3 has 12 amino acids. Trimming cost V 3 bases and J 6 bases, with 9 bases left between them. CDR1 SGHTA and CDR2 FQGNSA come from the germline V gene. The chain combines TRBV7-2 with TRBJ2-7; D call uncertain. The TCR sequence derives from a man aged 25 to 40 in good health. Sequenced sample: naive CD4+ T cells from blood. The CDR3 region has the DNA TGTGCCAGCAGCTTTTTGGGTGGCGAGCAGTACGTC. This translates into CASSFLGGEQYV.